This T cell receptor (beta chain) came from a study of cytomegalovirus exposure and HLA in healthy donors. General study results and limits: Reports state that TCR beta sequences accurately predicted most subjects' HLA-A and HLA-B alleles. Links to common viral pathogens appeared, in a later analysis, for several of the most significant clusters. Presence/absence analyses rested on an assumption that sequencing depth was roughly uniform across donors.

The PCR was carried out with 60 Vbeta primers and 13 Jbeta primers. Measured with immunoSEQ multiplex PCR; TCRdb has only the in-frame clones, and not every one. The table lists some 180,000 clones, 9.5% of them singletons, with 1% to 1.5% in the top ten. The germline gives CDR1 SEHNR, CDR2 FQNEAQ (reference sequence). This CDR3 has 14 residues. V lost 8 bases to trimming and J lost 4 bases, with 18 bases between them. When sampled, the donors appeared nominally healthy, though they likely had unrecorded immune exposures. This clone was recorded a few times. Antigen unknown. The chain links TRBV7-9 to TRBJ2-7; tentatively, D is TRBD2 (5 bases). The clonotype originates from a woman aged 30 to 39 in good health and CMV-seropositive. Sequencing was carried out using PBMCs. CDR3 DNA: TGTGCCAGCTCCCCACCCGGAGGAGGATACGAGCAGTACTTC. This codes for CASSPPGGGYEQYF.